This entry lists 28 T cell receptor beta chains sequenced from one sample in a study of OX40 agonist ivuxolimab in advanced cancers. The repertoire was sequenced with immunoSEQ multiplex PCR; TCRdb's copy has only in-frame clones and lacks some. The sample has over 5,500 clones, roughly 80% seen once. The sequenced sample was CD4+ or CD8+ T cells sorted from blood, obtained in a trial of the OX40 agonist ivuxolimab. The receptor source for this set is an adult with an advanced solid tumor such as melanoma, head and neck, liver or kidney cancer.

The chain has TRBV7-3 and TRBJ2-3, with 8 bases matching TRBD2. This CDR3 is 18 amino acids long. The germline gives CDR1 SGHTA, CDR2 FQGTGA. After removal of 5 bases from V and 2 bases from J, the junction contained 15 bases not matched to a gene. This CDR3 reads CASSTHGVRGDSTDTQYF. DNA for the CDR3: TGTGCCAGCAGCACACACGGGGTGCGGGGGGACTCCACAGATACGCAGTATTTT.

The V call is TRBV2, the J call TRBJ1-4, with D perhaps matching TRBD1 (5 bases). The V end lost 2 bases, the J end lost 0 bases, and 7 bases lay between the germline ends. From germline, CDR1 is SNHLY and CDR2 FYNNEI. The CDR3 is 15 residues long. The CDR3 region is CASSEMTATNEKLFF. CDR3 DNA: TGTGCCAGCAGTGAAATGACAGCAACTAATGAAAAACTGTTTTTT.

This clone came up a few times. A far larger clone is one base from this, pointing to a likely read error. This chain connects TRBV6-1 to TRBJ2-2; D is unclear. The germline CDR1 and CDR2 sequences are MNHNS and SASEGT. V lost 5 bases, J lost 0 bases, and 7 bases lay in between. This CDR3 region has 14 residues. The CDR3 bases are TGTGCCAGCAGTCGCCGGGCGAACACCGGGGAGCTGTTTTTT. It yields the protein CASSRRANTGELFF.

This clone is a singleton in its sample. V and J are TRBV29-1 and TRBJ2-7; 8 bases agree with TRBD2. This CDR3 has 16 residues. The ends lost 0 bases at V and 6 bases at J; junction bases unmatched: 13. The germline V gene encodes CDR1 SQVTM and CDR2 ANQGSEA. In DNA form, the CDR3 reads TGCAGCGTTGAAGATAAGGTTCGGGGGGGGACGTTCGAGCAGTACTTC. Encoded protein: CSVEDKVRGGTFEQYF.

CDR3 DNA sequence: TGTGCCAGCAGTGAGTCGAGACAGGGGGGGACCGGGGAGCTGTTTTTT. Translation: CASSESRQGGTGELFF. The rearrangement links TRBV2 to TRBJ2-2; 9 nucleotides align to TRBD1. Germline V lookup: CDR1 SNHLY, CDR2 FYNNEI. This CDR3 region has 16 residues. Trimming cost V 3 bases and J 5 bases; bases outside gene matches: 7.

The gene calls are TRBV7-2 and TRBJ1-5; D gene ambiguous. Trimming took off 5 bases at V and 2 bases at J, with 13 bases between the two ends. Per the germline V gene, CDR1 is SGHTA and CDR2 is FQGNSA. The CDR3 sequence is 15 residues long. The CDR3 nucleotides read TGTGCCAGCAGCCCTAACGATGGCGGCAATCAGCCCCAGCATTTT. This translates into CASSPNDGGNQPQHF. Full variable domain (outside the CDR3, taken from reference TRBV7-2 and TRBJ1-5): GAGVSQSPSNKVTEKGKDVELRCDPISGHTALYWYRQSLGQGLEFLIYFQGNSAPDKSGLPSDRFSAERTGGSVSTLTIQRTQQEDSAVYLCASSPNDGGNQPQHFGDGTRLSIL.

This clone has only a few counts. The V call is TRBV27, the J call TRBJ2-1; perhaps TRBD1 as D (6 bases). Germline V gene lookup returns CDR1 MNHEY and CDR2 SMNVEV (reference sequence). The V end lost 6 bases, the J end lost 3 bases, and 18 bases lay between the germline ends. The CDR3 runs to 16 residues. CDR3 in amino acids: CASRTPGHLVYNEQFF. As DNA, the CDR3 is TGTGCCAGCAGGACCCCGGGACACCTAGTCTACAATGAGCAGTTCTTC.

This clone was found a few times. The chain joins TRBV6-5 to TRBJ2-1, with 8 positions matching TRBD2. With 6 bases clipped from V and 5 bases from J, the junction kept 6 bases outside the gene matches. The CDR3 consists of 14 residues. The germline V gene encodes CDR1 MNHEY and CDR2 SVGAGI. The CDR3 is CASRRSGRNNEQFF. In DNA, the CDR3 is TGTGCCAGCAGACGGAGCGGGAGAAACAATGAGCAGTTCTTC.

The gene calls are TRBV6-1 and TRBJ2-5; 8 bases are a match to TRBD2. Trimming cost V 8 bases and J 1 base; bases outside gene matches: 0. There are 12 residues in the CDR3. Germline V gives CDR1 MNHNS, CDR2 SASEGT. CDR3 coding DNA: TGTGCCAGCCGGGGGGGCCAAGAGACCCAGTACTTC. As protein: CASRGGQETQYF.

The CDR3 sequence: CASSDRTGYGNSPLHF. DNA of the CDR3: TGTGCCAGCAGCGATCGGACAGGTTATGGTAATTCACCCCTCCACTTT. This chain joins TRBV9 and TRBJ1-6; 7 bases fit TRBD1. V lost 3 bases to trimming and J lost 6 bases; unmatched junction nucleotides: 9. From germline, CDR1 is SGDLS and CDR2 YYNGEE. The length of the CDR3 is 16 residues. Full variable domain (missing parts from reference TRBV9 and TRBJ1-6): DSGVTQTPKHLITATGQRVTLRCSPRSGDLSVYWYQQSLDQGLQFLIQYYNGEERAKGNILERFSAQQFPDLHSELNLSSLELGDSALYFCASSDRTGYGNSPLHFGNGTRLTVT.

The J gene is TRBJ1-2, the V gene TRBV5-1, with D hard to call. The germline CDR1 and CDR2 sequences are SGHRS and YFSETQ. Deletions cut 4 bases from V and 4 bases from J, with 14 bases between. The CDR3 length is 14 residues. The CDR3 bases are TGCGCCAGCAGCCCGTTCGACGGATTCTATGGCTACACCTTC. Translating gives CASSPFDGFYGYTF.

This chain connects TRBV11-2 to TRBJ2-1; D not resolved. CDR3 length equals 14 residues. V was cut by 3 bases and J by 7 bases, with 13 bases left in between. CDR1 SGHAT and CDR2 FQNNGV come from the germline V gene. The CDR3 DNA follows: TGTGCCAGCAGCTTGTCGACGAGCTGGAATGAGCAGTTCTTC. Its translation: CASSLSTSWNEQFF.

The V gene is TRBV15, the J gene TRBJ1-2; D uncertain. The germline V gene has CDR1 LNHNV and CDR2 YYDKDF (reference sequence). This CDR3 spans 11 amino acids. Trimming left V 0 bases short and J 8 bases short, with 4 bases between. Here the CDR3 DNA reads TGTGCCACCAGCAGAGATTTGGGCTACACCTTC. Protein product: CATSRDLGYTF.

The rearrangement joins TRBV4-2 to TRBJ1-1, with TRBD1 matching over 7 bases. The CDR3 contains 19 residues. Losses at the gene ends were 1 base for V and 0 bases for J; bases not matched to a gene: 14. Germline V CDR1 and CDR2: LGHNA, YNFKEQ. The CDR3 DNA reads as TGTGCCAGCAGCCAAGGAACCGGGACAGACGATTGGATGAACACTGAAGCTTTCTTT. It yields the protein CASSQGTGTDDWMNTEAFF.

This clone occurred many times. The gene calls are TRBV2 and TRBJ1-1, with 7 nucleotides matching TRBD1. The junction had 7 bases not matched to a gene; V was cut back by 4 bases and J by 2 bases. This CDR3 has 15 amino acids. Germline V gene lookup returns CDR1 SNHLY and CDR2 FYNNEI. The CDR3 loop is CASSVNAGGNTEAFF. The CDR3 DNA is TGTGCCAGCAGTGTAAATGCAGGGGGTAACACTGAAGCTTTCTTT.

The rearrangement joins TRBV19 to TRBJ1-3; D ambiguous. CDR3 length: 13 amino acids. Germline assignment: CDR1 LNHDA and CDR2 SQIVND (reference sequence). V was clipped by 5 bases and J by 4 bases, with 9 bases between them. For the CDR3, the DNA is TGTGCCAGTAGTTCATCGGCCGGAAACACCATATATTTT. It codes for CASSSSAGNTIYF. Full variable domain (rest looked up from reference TRBV19 and TRBJ1-3): DGGITQSPKYLFRKEGQNVTLSCEQNLNHDAMYWYRQDPGQGLRLIYYSQIVNDFQKGDIAEGYSVSREKKESFPLTVTSAQKNPTAFYLCASSSSAGNTIYFGEGSWLTVV.

This chain links TRBV5-8 with TRBJ2-1; 7 bases agree with TRBD2. CDR1 and CDR2 (germline): SGHTS, YDEGEE. The length of the CDR3 is 13 residues. V lost 8 bases and J lost 6; bases outside the gene matches: 8. The CDR3: CARAARGSNEQFF. The DNA of the CDR3 is TGTGCCAGAGCTGCGCGGGGGTCCAATGAGCAGTTCTTC.

The V call is TRBV2, the J call TRBJ2-5; 13 nucleotides line up with TRBD2. The CDR3 sequence is 20 residues long. Germline V lookup: CDR1 SNHLY, CDR2 FYNNEI. V gave up 0 bases and J gave up 1 base; unmatched junction bases: 11. The CDR3 DNA follows: TGTGCCAGCAGTGAAGCAACCTCGGGACTAGCGGGGAAATCCCAAGAGACCCAGTACTTC. It translates to CASSEATSGLAGKSQETQYF.

This rearrangement joins TRBV28 to TRBJ1-5; D ambiguous. The germline V and J ends were trimmed by 7 bases and 2 bases, with 12 bases remaining between them. The CDR3 runs 14 residues. Germline V gene lookup returns CDR1 MDHEN and CDR2 SYDVKM. The CDR3 DNA follows: TGTGCCAGCAACCGCTTGGGCGGCAATCAGCCCCAGCATTTT. Residues: CASNRLGGNQPQHF.

CDR3 bases: TGTGCCAGCAGTTTAATCAGTAAGGGGCAGCCCCAGCATTTT. Encoded protein: CASSLISKGQPQHF. The chain combines TRBV27 with TRBJ1-5; TRBD1 might be the D (5 bases). The CDR3 has 14 residues. V was pared by 2 bases and J by 7 bases, with 12 bases between. From germline, CDR1 is MNHEY and CDR2 SMNVEV (reference sequence).

The genes are TRBV2 and TRBJ1-3; possibly TRBD1 for D (5 bases). CDR1 and CDR2 from the germline V gene are SNHLY and FYNNEI. The CDR3 sequence is 16 residues long. V lost 1 base and J lost 4, with 14 bases in between. The CDR3, as DNA: TGTGCCAGCAGTGAAGAGGTATCGGGGCTAGGAAACACCATATATTTT. Translation gives CASSEEVSGLGNTIYF.

This clone was observed a few times. The chain is built from TRBV7-2 and TRBJ2-2; no reliable D call. This CDR3 contains 18 residues. The germline V gene has CDR1 SGHTA and CDR2 FQGNSA. Trimming removed 5 bases at V and 4 bases at J, with 23 bases between. The CDR3 is CASSTPWVASKTTGELFF. CDR3 bases: TGTGCCAGCAGCACACCCTGGGTCGCAAGTAAAACCACCGGGGAGCTGTTTTTT.

This rearrangement joins TRBV11-2 to TRBJ2-7, with D perhaps matching TRBD1 (6 bases). The germline V and J ends were trimmed by 8 bases and 1 base, with 12 bases remaining between them. Germline CDR1 is SGHAT and CDR2 is FQNNGV. CDR3 size: 13 residues. The CDR3 loop is CASGLQGSYEQYF. Here the CDR3 DNA reads TGTGCCAGCGGTCTTCAGGGGTCCTACGAGCAGTACTTC.

This chain uses TRBV27 with TRBJ2-1; D is undetermined. CDR1 and CDR2 from the germline V gene are MNHEY and SMNVEV (reference sequence). The CDR3 has 15 residues. Trimming pared 2 bases from V and 4 bases from J, leaving 12 bases between. As DNA, the CDR3 is TGTGCCAGCAGTTTAGGTTCCGGAGCATACAATGAGCAGTTCTTC. It is translated as CASSLGSGAYNEQFF.

The chain joins TRBV19 to TRBJ2-2; D call uncertain. V was cut by 10 bases and J by 1 base, with 7 bases left in between. Germline V lookup: CDR1 LNHDA, CDR2 SQIVND (reference sequence). The CDR3 loop spans 12 amino acids. The CDR3 region is CATTQNTGELFF. DNA of the CDR3: TGTGCCACCACCCAGAACACCGGGGAGCTGTTTTTT.

This clone is large in the sample. The rearrangement links TRBV7-2 to TRBJ2-2; the D is unclear. The germline gives CDR1 SGHTA, CDR2 FQGNSA. CDR3 length equals 12 residues. Trimming shortened V by 3 bases and J by 4 bases, and 3 bases separated the two germline ends. CDR3 nucleotides: TGTGCCAGCAGCTTTCCCACCGGGGAGCTGTTTTTT. Translation gives CASSFPTGELFF. Together with reference TRBV7-2 and TRBJ2-2, the CDR3 gives the full variable domain: GAGVSQSPSNKVTEKGKDVELRCDPISGHTALYWYRQSLGQGLEFLIYFQGNSAPDKSGLPSDRFSAERTGGSVSTLTIQRTQQEDSAVYLCASSFPTGELFFGEGSRLTVL.

Points on this clone: Because the CDR3's place on the DNA is in doubt, the DNA is left out and the CDR3 is given as listed by TCRdb. The V and J genes are TRBV28 and TRBJ2-7; TRBD2 reflects the table's D call only, with no check against the DNA. CDR1 is MDHEN, CDR2 SYDVKM, per germline. The CDR3 has 19 residues if both end residues are counted. The CDR3 region is CASSFGAGTSGGTTYEQYF.

This chain uses TRBV7-9 with TRBJ2-7; a possible D gene is TRBD2 (7 bases). V was shortened by 7 bases and J by 6 bases, with 19 bases between the two germline ends. Germline CDR1 is SEHNR and CDR2 is FQNEAQ (reference sequence). This CDR3 is 14 amino acids long. CDR3 sequence (DNA): TGTGCCAGCACCGTGGAAGGGGGGGCTCCCGAGCAGTACTTC. It yields the protein CASTVEGGAPEQYF.